This T cell receptor (beta chain) came from a study of T cell responses to AZD1222 COVID-19 vaccine. Trimming stripped 0 bases from V and 3 bases from J, with 12 bases between. The CDR3 is 15 residues long. Germline loops: CDR1 SQVTM, CDR2 ANQGSEA. Sequenced by immunoSEQ multiplex PCR; TCRdb stores in-frame clones only, minus some. The sample has approximately 100,000 clones, 85% to 90% seen once. As for this clone: The antigen remains unidentified.

Notes on the study in general: Once two AZD1222 doses were given, Spike-specific TCR breadth and depth went up. Of the AZD1222 recipients, only 6 or 7 were seropositive at baseline. It should be noted that donors were predominantly white British and more often female, and clonal diversity was possibly underestimated.

The receptor was isolated from an adult in good health. The chain couples TRBV29-1 to TRBJ1-3, with D unclear. Sequencing was performed on peripheral blood, taken on day 0 of AZD1222 vaccination. In DNA form, the CDR3 reads TGCAGCGTTGAAGATCTAGGGAAGTTTGGAAACACCATATATTTT. Translated: CSVEDLGKFGNTIYF.